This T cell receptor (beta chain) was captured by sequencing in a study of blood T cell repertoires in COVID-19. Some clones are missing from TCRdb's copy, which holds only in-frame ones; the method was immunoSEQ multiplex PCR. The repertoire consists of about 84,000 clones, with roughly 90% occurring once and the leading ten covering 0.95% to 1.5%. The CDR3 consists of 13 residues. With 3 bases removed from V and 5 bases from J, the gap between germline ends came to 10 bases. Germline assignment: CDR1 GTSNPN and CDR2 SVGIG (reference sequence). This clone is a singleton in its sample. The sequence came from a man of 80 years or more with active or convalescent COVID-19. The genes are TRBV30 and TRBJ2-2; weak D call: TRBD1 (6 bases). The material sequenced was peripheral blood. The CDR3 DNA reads TGTGCCTGGAGAATCAGGGGAACCGGGGAGCTGTTTTTT. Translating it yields CAWRIRGTGELFF.